This is a list of T cell receptor beta chains from one sample in a study of cytomegalovirus exposure and HLA in healthy donors. The data were produced by immunoSEQ multiplex PCR, yet TCRdb's version contains in-frame clones alone and is incomplete. The table has around 190,000 clones, roughly 80% seen once; the top ten hold nearly 3%. The specimen was PBMCs. These receptors were collected from a woman aged 25 to 39 in good health and CMV-seronegative. Each CDR3 is given with its conserved first and last residue. D genes are given only for firm matches. Clone size is shown for a subset of rows, as once, few, many or a class of expanded clone.

v_call: TRBV4-1
clone_size: -
d_call: -
j_call: TRBJ2-1
cdr3_nt: TGCGCCAGCAGCCAAGTCAGGGCGGGGAACAATGAGCAGTTCTTC
cdr3_aa: CASSQVRAGNNEQFF

v_call: TRBV4-2
clone_size: -
d_call: -
j_call: TRBJ1-2
cdr3_nt: TGTGCCAGCAGCCAAGGGGGACTTAACTATGGCTACACCTTC
cdr3_aa: CASSQGGLNYGYTF

v_call: TRBV18
clone_size: -
d_call: TRBD1
j_call: TRBJ1-2
cdr3_nt: TGTGCCAGCTCACCACTACAGGGGAACTATGGCTACACCTTC
cdr3_aa: CASSPLQGNYGYTF

v_call: TRBV7-2
clone_size: -
d_call: TRBD2
j_call: TRBJ2-7
cdr3_nt: TGTGCCAGCAGCTCCGCCGGGACTACCTACGAGCAGTACTTC
cdr3_aa: CASSSAGTTYEQYF

v_call: TRBV5-1
clone_size: -
d_call: TRBD1
j_call: TRBJ1-2
cdr3_nt: TGCGCCAGCAGCTTGGGTGGGACAGCTAACTATGGCTACACCTTC
cdr3_aa: CASSLGGTANYGYTF

v_call: TRBV5-1
clone_size: -
d_call: TRBD1
j_call: TRBJ2-7
cdr3_nt: TGCGCCAGCAGCTCCGGACAGGGAAAAACCTACGAGCAGTACTTC
cdr3_aa: CASSSGQGKTYEQYF

v_call: TRBV6-1
clone_size: few
d_call: TRBD1
j_call: TRBJ1-5
cdr3_nt: TGTGCCAGCAGTGAAGCTATCGGACAGGGATCCTTCGGGCAGCCCCAGCATTTT
cdr3_aa: CASSEAIGQGSFGQPQHF

v_call: TRBV27
clone_size: -
d_call: TRBD1
j_call: TRBJ2-1
cdr3_nt: TGTGCCAGCAGTTTTTCCGCCGGGACAGGGAAGAATGAGCAGTTCTTC
cdr3_aa: CASSFSAGTGKNEQFF

v_call: TRBV29-1
clone_size: -
d_call: TRBD2
j_call: TRBJ2-7
cdr3_nt: TGCAGCGTCGGGACTAGCGCTACCTACGAGCAGTACTTC
cdr3_aa: CSVGTSATYEQYF

v_call: TRBV15
clone_size: -
d_call: TRBD1
j_call: TRBJ2-7
cdr3_nt: TGTGCCACCAGCAGAGACGGGACAGGGGTAGGGGACAGCCCAGCCGAGCAGTACTTC
cdr3_aa: CATSRDGTGVGDSPAEQYF

v_call: TRBV19
clone_size: -
d_call: TRBD1
j_call: TRBJ2-2
cdr3_nt: TGTGCCAGTAGTGGGACAGTGCAGGGCGGGGAGCTGTTTTTT
cdr3_aa: CASSGTVQGGELFF

v_call: TRBV5-1
clone_size: -
d_call: TRBD2
j_call: TRBJ2-1
cdr3_nt: TGCGCCAGCAGCTTGGCCGGGACTAGCGATGAGCAGTTCTTC
cdr3_aa: CASSLAGTSDEQFF

v_call: TRBV5-1
clone_size: -
d_call: TRBD2
j_call: TRBJ2-1
cdr3_nt: TGCGCCAGCAGCGGCGGGACTAGCGGGAGAGTTTGGGGCAATGAGCAGTTCTTC
cdr3_aa: CASSGGTSGRVWGNEQFF

v_call: TRBV4-2
clone_size: -
d_call: -
j_call: TRBJ2-1
cdr3_nt: TGTGCCAGCAGCCACAGGTATGAGCAGTTCTTC
cdr3_aa: CASSHRYEQFF

v_call: TRBV6-1
clone_size: -
d_call: -
j_call: TRBJ1-2
cdr3_nt: TGTGCCAGCAGTGAAGCGCTGAGTCTGCCATCAGGGGCGGATGGCTACACCTTC
cdr3_aa: CASSEALSLPSGADGYTF

v_call: TRBV11-2
clone_size: -
d_call: TRBD2
j_call: TRBJ2-1
cdr3_nt: TGTGCCAGCAGCCCGATCGGACTAGCGGCGGGCAATGAGCAGTTCTTC
cdr3_aa: CASSPIGLAAGNEQFF

v_call: TRBV18
clone_size: -
d_call: TRBD1
j_call: TRBJ2-7
cdr3_nt: TGTGCCAGCTCACCAATCGGACAGGACTACGAGCAGTACTTC
cdr3_aa: CASSPIGQDYEQYF

v_call: TRBV7-9
clone_size: -
d_call: -
j_call: TRBJ2-5
cdr3_nt: TGTGCCAGCAGGCATGGGACAACACAAGAGACCCAGTACTTC
cdr3_aa: CASRHGTTQETQYF

v_call: TRBV5-1
clone_size: -
d_call: -
j_call: TRBJ1-1
cdr3_nt: TGCGCCAGCAGCTTGGCCCCGACAGGAAACACTGAAGCTTTCTTT
cdr3_aa: CASSLAPTGNTEAFF

v_call: TRBV28
clone_size: -
d_call: -
j_call: TRBJ2-7
cdr3_nt: TGTGCCAGCAGTTTAGTACTAGCCACCTACGAGCAGTACTTC
cdr3_aa: CASSLVLATYEQYF

v_call: TRBV7-3
clone_size: -
d_call: -
j_call: TRBJ1-2
cdr3_nt: TGTGCCAGCAGCTTAACAGGGGGGGACTATGGCTACACCTTC
cdr3_aa: CASSLTGGDYGYTF

v_call: TRBV10-2
clone_size: -
d_call: TRBD2
j_call: TRBJ2-2
cdr3_nt: TGCGCCAGGGGGACTAGTTGGACCGGGGAGCTGTTTTTT
cdr3_aa: CARGTSWTGELFF

v_call: TRBV7-9
clone_size: -
d_call: -
j_call: TRBJ1-2
cdr3_nt: TGTGCCAGCAGCCCCGACAGTTCCTATGGCTACACCTTC
cdr3_aa: CASSPDSSYGYTF

v_call: TRBV4-1
clone_size: few
d_call: TRBD1
j_call: TRBJ1-3
cdr3_nt: TGCGCCAGCAGCCAAAAAGGGGGCTTGGGAAACACCATATATTTT
cdr3_aa: CASSQKGGLGNTIYF

v_call: TRBV19
clone_size: -
d_call: TRBD2
j_call: TRBJ2-1
cdr3_nt: TGTGCCAGTAGTATGGCTAAGTTGTTAGCGGGTTACAATGAGCAGTTCTTC
cdr3_aa: CASSMAKLLAGYNEQFF

v_call: TRBV27
clone_size: -
d_call: TRBD2
j_call: TRBJ2-7
cdr3_nt: TGTGCCAGCCGGACTAGGGCAGGAACTACCTACGAGCAGTACTTC
cdr3_aa: CASRTRAGTTYEQYF

v_call: TRBV30
clone_size: -
d_call: -
j_call: TRBJ2-3
cdr3_nt: TGTGCCTGGAGTCCTACAGGGATTGTGGTCACAGATACGCAGTATTTT
cdr3_aa: CAWSPTGIVVTDTQYF

v_call: TRBV5-1
clone_size: -
d_call: TRBD1
j_call: TRBJ2-1
cdr3_nt: TGCGCCAGCAGCTTCTTCCAGGGGGCCTTCGACGAGCAGTTCTTC
cdr3_aa: CASSFFQGAFDEQFF

v_call: TRBV19
clone_size: -
d_call: -
j_call: TRBJ2-3
cdr3_nt: TGTGCCAGTAGGGGAATCGTGACCATGGGGCCAGATACGCAGTATTTT
cdr3_aa: CASRGIVTMGPDTQYF

v_call: TRBV6-1
clone_size: -
d_call: TRBD1
j_call: TRBJ1-2
cdr3_nt: TGTGCCAGCAGCCCGGGCAGGGGGAACTATGGCTACACCTTC
cdr3_aa: CASSPGRGNYGYTF

v_call: TRBV5-4
clone_size: -
d_call: TRBD2
j_call: TRBJ2-3
cdr3_nt: TGTGCCAGCAGCTTAGGACGGACTAGCGGGAGCACAGATACGCAGTATTTT
cdr3_aa: CASSLGRTSGSTDTQYF

v_call: TRBV29-1
clone_size: -
d_call: -
j_call: TRBJ2-7
cdr3_nt: TGCAGCGTTGAGCGGGACGTCGATGGGTCCTACGAGCAGTACTTC
cdr3_aa: CSVERDVDGSYEQYF

v_call: TRBV29-1
clone_size: -
d_call: -
j_call: TRBJ1-1
cdr3_nt: TGCAGCGTTGAAACCGGGACTGAAGCTTTCTTT
cdr3_aa: CSVETGTEAFF

v_call: TRBV6-1
clone_size: once
d_call: TRBD1
j_call: TRBJ1-2
cdr3_nt: TGTGCCAGCACCTGGACAGGATCTTCGTATGGCTACACCTTC
cdr3_aa: CASTWTGSSYGYTF

v_call: TRBV5-6
clone_size: -
d_call: -
j_call: TRBJ1-2
cdr3_nt: TGTGCCAGCAGCCGGCAGGGAACCAACTATGGCTACACCTTC
cdr3_aa: CASSRQGTNYGYTF

v_call: TRBV28
clone_size: -
d_call: -
j_call: TRBJ2-2
cdr3_nt: TGTGCCAGCACCCCTACCGGGACGAACACCGGGGAGCTGTTTTTT
cdr3_aa: CASTPTGTNTGELFF

v_call: TRBV9
clone_size: -
d_call: -
j_call: TRBJ2-7
cdr3_nt: TGTGCCAGCAGCGCCTCCGGGACAACCTTCTACGAGCAGTACTTC
cdr3_aa: CASSASGTTFYEQYF

v_call: TRBV15
clone_size: -
d_call: -
j_call: TRBJ2-7
cdr3_nt: TGTGCCACCAGCAGAGATGAACTCTCTCCCGAGCAGTACTTC
cdr3_aa: CATSRDELSPEQYF

v_call: TRBV27
clone_size: -
d_call: -
j_call: TRBJ2-7
cdr3_nt: TGTGCCAGCAGTTTAACGACTAGGGGACCCTACGAGCAGTACTTC
cdr3_aa: CASSLTTRGPYEQYF

v_call: TRBV28
clone_size: once
d_call: -
j_call: TRBJ2-2
cdr3_nt: TGTGCCAGCATCCACTCTACCGGGAGCACCGGGGAGCTGTTTTTT
cdr3_aa: CASIHSTGSTGELFF

v_call: TRBV6-5
clone_size: once
d_call: TRBD1
j_call: TRBJ2-3
cdr3_nt: TGTGCCAGCACCCCGGGACAGGGGGCAAAGCAGTATTTT
cdr3_aa: CASTPGQGAKQYF

v_call: TRBV6-5
clone_size: -
d_call: -
j_call: TRBJ1-4
cdr3_nt: TGTGCCAGCAGTTACTCGGCGTCCGGAAGGGGAAAACTGTTTTTT
cdr3_aa: CASSYSASGRGKLFF

v_call: TRBV6-5
clone_size: few
d_call: -
j_call: TRBJ2-7
cdr3_nt: TGTGCCAGCAGCCCAGGGTTCTACGAGCAGTACTTC
cdr3_aa: CASSPGFYEQYF

v_call: TRBV7-9
clone_size: -
d_call: -
j_call: TRBJ2-6
cdr3_nt: TGTTCCAGCAGCGGGGGACAGGGACGCTCTGGGGCCAACGTCCTGACTTTC
cdr3_aa: CSSSGGQGRSGANVLTF

v_call: TRBV2
clone_size: -
d_call: -
j_call: TRBJ2-3
cdr3_nt: TGTGCCAGCAGTGAACAGCGAGATACGCAGTATTTT
cdr3_aa: CASSEQRDTQYF

v_call: TRBV19
clone_size: -
d_call: -
j_call: TRBJ2-3
cdr3_nt: TGTGCCAGTAGTATGGGACAACCTAGCACAGATACGCAGTATTTT
cdr3_aa: CASSMGQPSTDTQYF

v_call: TRBV7-8
clone_size: few
d_call: TRBD1
j_call: TRBJ1-5
cdr3_nt: TGTGCCAGCAGCTTTAGCCCGGGACAGGGGGGGAATCAGCCCCAGCATTTT
cdr3_aa: CASSFSPGQGGNQPQHF

v_call: TRBV11-2
clone_size: -
d_call: -
j_call: TRBJ2-6
cdr3_nt: TGTGCCAGCAGCTTAACAGGTAGAACTTCTGGGGCCAACGTCCTGACTTTC
cdr3_aa: CASSLTGRTSGANVLTF

v_call: TRBV7-9
clone_size: once
d_call: TRBD2
j_call: TRBJ2-7
cdr3_nt: TGTGCCAGCAGCTTAGGGGGACTAGCGGGAGACAAGCAGTACTTC
cdr3_aa: CASSLGGLAGDKQYF

v_call: TRBV15
clone_size: -
d_call: -
j_call: TRBJ2-7
cdr3_nt: TGTGCCACCAGCAGAGATCTCGGGGGTTACGAGCAGTACTTC
cdr3_aa: CATSRDLGGYEQYF

v_call: TRBV11-2
clone_size: -
d_call: TRBD2
j_call: TRBJ2-1
cdr3_nt: TGTGCCAGCAGCTTAAGAATAATAGCGGGGGGGACCCCTTACAATGAGCAGTTCTTC
cdr3_aa: CASSLRIIAGGTPYNEQFF

v_call: TRBV5-1
clone_size: -
d_call: -
j_call: TRBJ1-4
cdr3_nt: TGCGCCAGCAGCTTCGTGGGGCCGAATGAAAAACTGTTTTTT
cdr3_aa: CASSFVGPNEKLFF

v_call: TRBV10-3
clone_size: -
d_call: -
j_call: TRBJ1-1
cdr3_nt: TGTGCCATCAGTGAGTTCAGCCCCGGGGGGGGTTTCTTT
cdr3_aa: CAISEFSPGGGFF

v_call: TRBV7-2
clone_size: -
d_call: TRBD1
j_call: TRBJ2-2
cdr3_nt: TGTGCCAGCAGCCTGGGACAGGTGCTCGGGGAGCTGTTTTTT
cdr3_aa: CASSLGQVLGELFF

v_call: TRBV19
clone_size: -
d_call: TRBD1
j_call: TRBJ1-2
cdr3_nt: TGTGCCAGTAGTAGCAACAGGGGCCCAGCTAACTATGGCTACACCTTC
cdr3_aa: CASSSNRGPANYGYTF

v_call: TRBV19
clone_size: -
d_call: TRBD1
j_call: TRBJ1-2
cdr3_nt: TGTGCCAGTAGGGACAGGGCGGACTATGGCTACACCTTC
cdr3_aa: CASRDRADYGYTF

v_call: TRBV5-1
clone_size: once
d_call: -
j_call: TRBJ1-6
cdr3_nt: TGCGCCAGCAGCTTGGATCTCAAGCCCTATAATTCACCCCTCCACTTT
cdr3_aa: CASSLDLKPYNSPLHF

v_call: TRBV10-3
clone_size: -
d_call: -
j_call: TRBJ1-2
cdr3_nt: TGTGCCATCAGGAGTGAGAGACAGAGCTATGGCTACACCTTC
cdr3_aa: CAIRSERQSYGYTF